Each of the 4 T cell receptor beta chains below was sequenced from the same sample in a study of neoadjuvant nivolumab and ipilimumab in lung cancer. Sequenced by immunoSEQ multiplex PCR; TCRdb stores in-frame clones only, minus some. This table has 8,000 to 10,000 clones, 81% appearing once. The specimen comprised peripheral blood, sampled before neoadjuvant nivolumab, alone or with ipilimumab. These receptor sequences come from an adult with non-small cell lung cancer.

The J gene is TRBJ2-1, the V gene TRBV7-3; D unresolved. CDR3 length equals 13 residues. V lost 4 bases and J lost 4, with 8 bases in between. The V gene's germline CDR1 is SGHTA and CDR2 FQGTGA. Here the CDR3 reads CASSSAPYNEQFF. CDR3 bases: TGTGCCAGCAGCTCCGCACCTTACAATGAGCAGTTCTTC.

The rearrangement joins TRBV23-1 to TRBJ1-1; 7 bases map to TRBD1. TRBV23-1 is assigned to the ORF class and has an uncertain function. Losses at the gene ends were 3 bases for V and 0 bases for J; bases not matched to a gene: 7. This CDR3 has 16 amino acids. CDR3 protein: CASSHRRTGMNTEAFF. Written as DNA, the CDR3 is TGCGCCAGCAGTCACCGCCGGACAGGTATGAACACTGAAGCTTTCTTT.

The count of this clone is one. V gene TRBV27 combines with J gene TRBJ1-1; 10 nucleotides agree with TRBD1. This CDR3 region has 16 residues. Trimming removed 6 bases from V and 4 bases from J; junction bases left unmatched: 11. CDR1 and CDR2 (germline): MNHEY, SMNVEV (reference sequence). The chain's CDR3 is CASRPTGGAWSTEAFF. CDR3 nucleotides: TGTGCCAGCAGGCCGACAGGGGGCGCTTGGTCCACTGAAGCTTTCTTT.

In regard to this clone: The junction shows a germline mismatch at one end, possibly a read error. The chain is built from TRBV6-5 and TRBJ2-2; no clear D gene. Germline CDR1 MNHEY, CDR2 SVGAGI. The CDR3 consists of 11 residues. This chain's CDR3 is CASRRLGELFF. The CDR3 DNA reads as TGTGCTAGCAGGCGGTTGGGGGAGCTGTTTTTT.